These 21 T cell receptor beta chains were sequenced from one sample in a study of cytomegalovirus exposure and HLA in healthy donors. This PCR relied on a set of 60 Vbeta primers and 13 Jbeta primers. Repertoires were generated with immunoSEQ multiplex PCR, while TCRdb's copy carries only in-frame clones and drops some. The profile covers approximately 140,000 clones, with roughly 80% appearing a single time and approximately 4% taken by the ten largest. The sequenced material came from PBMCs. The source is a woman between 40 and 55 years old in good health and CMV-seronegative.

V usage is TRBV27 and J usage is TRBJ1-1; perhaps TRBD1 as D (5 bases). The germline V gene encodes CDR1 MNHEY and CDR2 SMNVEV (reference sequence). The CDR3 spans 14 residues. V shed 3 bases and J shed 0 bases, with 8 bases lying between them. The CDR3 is CASSFGALNTEAFF. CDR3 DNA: TGTGCCAGCAGTTTTGGGGCCTTGAACACTGAAGCTTTCTTT.

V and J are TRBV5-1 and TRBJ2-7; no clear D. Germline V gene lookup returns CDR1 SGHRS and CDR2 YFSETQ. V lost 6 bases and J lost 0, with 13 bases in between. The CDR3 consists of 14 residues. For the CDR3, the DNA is TGCGCCAGCACGAATAGCCCTAGCTCCTACGAGCAGTACTTC. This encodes CASTNSPSSYEQYF.

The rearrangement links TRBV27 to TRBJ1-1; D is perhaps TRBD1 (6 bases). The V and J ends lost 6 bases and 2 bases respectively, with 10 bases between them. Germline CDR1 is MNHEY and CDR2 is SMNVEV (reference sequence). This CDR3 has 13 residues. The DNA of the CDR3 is TGTGCCAGCAGCGAACAGGGAAACACTGAAGCTTTCTTT. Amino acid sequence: CASSEQGNTEAFF.

CDR3 sequence reads: CASSREGGGDGNQPQHF. CDR3 nucleotides: TGCGCCAGCAGCCGAGAAGGGGGGGGTGACGGCAATCAGCCCCAGCATTTT. The genes are TRBV4-1 and TRBJ1-5, with a tentative D call TRBD1 (6 bases). Trimming left V 4 bases short and J 2 bases short, with 18 bases between. The CDR3 spans 17 residues. From germline, CDR1 is MGHRA and CDR2 YSYEKL.

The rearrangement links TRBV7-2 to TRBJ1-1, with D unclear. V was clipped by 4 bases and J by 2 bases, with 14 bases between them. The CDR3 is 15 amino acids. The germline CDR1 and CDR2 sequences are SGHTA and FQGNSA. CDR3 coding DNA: TGTGCCAGCAGCTCCTCGCGGAACGTCAACACTGAAGCTTTCTTT. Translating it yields CASSSSRNVNTEAFF.

CDR3 loop: CASSPGTGLWSSGRLSYEQYF. The CDR3 DNA reads as TGTGCCAGCAGCCCCGGGACAGGGCTTTGGTCTAGCGGGAGGTTATCCTACGAGCAGTACTTC. The genes are TRBV27 and TRBJ2-7; 11 bases are a match to TRBD2. Germline V gene lookup returns CDR1 MNHEY and CDR2 SMNVEV (reference sequence). The CDR3 sequence is 21 residues long. After removal of 6 bases from V and 1 base from J, the junction contained 23 bases not matched to a gene.

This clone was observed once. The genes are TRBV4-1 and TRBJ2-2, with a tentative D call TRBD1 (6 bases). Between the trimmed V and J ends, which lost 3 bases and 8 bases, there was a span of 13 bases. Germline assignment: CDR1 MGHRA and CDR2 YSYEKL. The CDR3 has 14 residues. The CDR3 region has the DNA TGCGCCAGCAGCCACCCCGGGACACGAGGGGAGCTGTTTTTT. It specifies CASSHPGTRGELFF.

CDR3 amino acids: CASSQEIGVYYEQYF. CDR3 DNA sequence: TGTGCCAGCAGCCAAGAAATAGGGGTATACTACGAGCAGTACTTC. The rearrangement uses TRBV14 and TRBJ2-7; D might be TRBD1 (5 bases). This CDR3 region has 15 residues. The germline gives CDR1 SGHDN, CDR2 FVKESK. Trimming removed 0 bases at V and 3 bases at J, with 12 bases between.

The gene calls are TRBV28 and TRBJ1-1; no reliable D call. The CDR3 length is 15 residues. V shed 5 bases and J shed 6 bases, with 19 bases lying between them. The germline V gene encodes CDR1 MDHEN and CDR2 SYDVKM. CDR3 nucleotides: TGTGCCAGCAGTCTACGACAAGCCCAAACCCCTGAAGCTTTCTTT. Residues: CASSLRQAQTPEAFF.

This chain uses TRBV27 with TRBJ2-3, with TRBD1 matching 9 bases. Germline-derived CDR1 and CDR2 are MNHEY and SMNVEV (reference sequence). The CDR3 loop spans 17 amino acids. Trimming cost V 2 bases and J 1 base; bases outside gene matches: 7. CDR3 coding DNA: TGTGCCAGCAGTTTAAAGGGGGGACAGGGTGGCACAGATACGCAGTATTTT. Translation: CASSLKGGQGGTDTQYF.

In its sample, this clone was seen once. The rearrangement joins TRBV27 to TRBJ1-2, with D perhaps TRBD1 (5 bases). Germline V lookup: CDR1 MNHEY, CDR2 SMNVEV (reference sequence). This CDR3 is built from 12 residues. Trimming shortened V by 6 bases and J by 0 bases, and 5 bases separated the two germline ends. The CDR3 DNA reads TGTGCCAGCAGAGGGGCTAACTATGGCTACACCTTC. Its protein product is CASRGANYGYTF.

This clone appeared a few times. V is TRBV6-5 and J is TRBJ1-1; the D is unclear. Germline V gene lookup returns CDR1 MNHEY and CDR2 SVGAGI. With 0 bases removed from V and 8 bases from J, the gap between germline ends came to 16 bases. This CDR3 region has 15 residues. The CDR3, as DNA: TGTGCCAGCAGTTACTCGATAGCGGTGCAGGAGGAAGCTTTCTTT. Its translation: CASSYSIAVQEEAFF.

The CDR3 protein is CASSLGREQYF. In nucleotides, the CDR3 is TGTGCCAGCAGTTTGGGGCGCGAGCAGTACTTC. This chain uses TRBV28 with TRBJ2-7, with D possibly TRBD1 on 5 matching bases. V lost 3 bases to trimming and J lost 6 bases, with 6 bases between them. The CDR3 spans 11 residues. Germline CDR1 and CDR2: MDHEN and SYDVKM.

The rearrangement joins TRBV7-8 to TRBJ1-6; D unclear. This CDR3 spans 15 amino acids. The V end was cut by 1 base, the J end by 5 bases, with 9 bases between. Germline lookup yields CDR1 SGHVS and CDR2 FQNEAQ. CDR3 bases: TGTGCCAGCAGCTTAGGGGCGCGGGATAATTCACCCCTCCACTTT. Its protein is CASSLGARDNSPLHF.

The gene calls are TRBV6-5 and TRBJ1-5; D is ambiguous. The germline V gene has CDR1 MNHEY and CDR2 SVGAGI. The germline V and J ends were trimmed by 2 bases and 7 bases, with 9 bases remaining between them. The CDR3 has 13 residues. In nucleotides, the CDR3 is TGTGCCAGCAGTTACCTCCGGGGACAGCCCCAGCATTTT. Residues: CASSYLRGQPQHF.

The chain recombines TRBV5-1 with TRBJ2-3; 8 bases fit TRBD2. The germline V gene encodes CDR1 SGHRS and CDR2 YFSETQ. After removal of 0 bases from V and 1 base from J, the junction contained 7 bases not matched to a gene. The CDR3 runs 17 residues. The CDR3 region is CASSLAFDSGGTDTQYF. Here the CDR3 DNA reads TGCGCCAGCAGCTTGGCCTTCGATAGCGGGGGCACAGATACGCAGTATTTT.

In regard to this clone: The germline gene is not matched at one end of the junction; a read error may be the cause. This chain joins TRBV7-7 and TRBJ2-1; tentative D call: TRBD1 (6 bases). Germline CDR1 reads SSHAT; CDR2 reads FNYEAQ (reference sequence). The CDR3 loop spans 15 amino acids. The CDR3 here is CASSPIGQGRDEQFF. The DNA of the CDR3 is TGTGCTAGCAGCCCCATCGGGCAGGGGCGCGATGAGCAGTTCTTC.

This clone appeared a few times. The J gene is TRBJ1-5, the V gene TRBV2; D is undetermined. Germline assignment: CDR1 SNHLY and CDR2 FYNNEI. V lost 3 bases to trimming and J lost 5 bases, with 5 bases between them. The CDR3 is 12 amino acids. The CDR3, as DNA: TGTGCCAGCAGTGACCCCGATCAGCCCCAGCATTTT. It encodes CASSDPDQPQHF.

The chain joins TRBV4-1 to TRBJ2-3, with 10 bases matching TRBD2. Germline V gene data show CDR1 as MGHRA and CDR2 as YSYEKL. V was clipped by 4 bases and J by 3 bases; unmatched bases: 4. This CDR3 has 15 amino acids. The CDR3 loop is CASSPSGSWTDTQYF. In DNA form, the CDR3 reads TGCGCCAGCAGCCCTAGCGGGAGTTGGACAGATACGCAGTATTTT.

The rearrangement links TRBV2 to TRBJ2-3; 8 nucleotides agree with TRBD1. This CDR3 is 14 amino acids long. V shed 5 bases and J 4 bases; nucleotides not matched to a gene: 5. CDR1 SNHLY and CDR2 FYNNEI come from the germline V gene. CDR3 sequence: CASSPGQGPDTQYF. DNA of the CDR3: TGTGCCAGCAGTCCCGGACAGGGTCCAGATACGCAGTATTTT.

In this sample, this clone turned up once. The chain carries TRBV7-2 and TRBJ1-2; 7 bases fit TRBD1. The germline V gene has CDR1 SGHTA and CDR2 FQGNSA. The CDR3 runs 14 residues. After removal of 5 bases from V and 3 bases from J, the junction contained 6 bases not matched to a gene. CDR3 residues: CASSPRTGYYGYTF. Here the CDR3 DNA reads TGTGCCAGCAGCCCAAGGACAGGATACTATGGCTACACCTTC.